The rows below give T cell receptor beta chains drawn from one sample of a study of blood T cell repertoires in COVID-19. Generated by immunoSEQ multiplex PCR, the TCRdb table keeps only in-frame clones and is missing some. Of roughly 230,000 clones listed, around 91% are singletons. The sequenced sample was peripheral blood. These receptor sequences come from a woman aged 55-70 years with COVID-19, enrolled during active disease. The CDR3 runs from the conserved cysteine through the conserved F or W. The D gene is left open where the match is weak. Size is omitted from some rows. Given values are once, few, many or a class for expanded clones.

J gene: TRBJ2-1
CDR3 length: 14
D gene: TRBD2
V gene: TRBV10-2
clone size: once
CDR3 protein: CASTSGGGYNEQFF
CDR3 DNA: TGCGCCAGCACCAGCGGGGGGGGCTACAATGAGCAGTTCTTC

J gene: TRBJ2-1
CDR3 length: 12
D gene: .
V gene: TRBV18
clone size: .
CDR3 protein: CASSPIYNEQFF
CDR3 DNA: TGTGCCAGCTCACCAATATACAATGAGCAGTTCTTC

J gene: TRBJ1-5
CDR3 length: 15
D gene: TRBD1
V gene: TRBV4-2
clone size: once
CDR3 protein: CASRRDRDPRWPQHF
CDR3 DNA: TGTGCCAGCAGGCGGGACAGGGATCCGCGGTGGCCCCAGCATTTT

J gene: TRBJ1-2
CDR3 length: 16
D gene: TRBD1
V gene: TRBV19
clone size: .
CDR3 protein: CASSRLRDRVFFGYTF
CDR3 DNA: TGTGCCAGTAGTAGACTAAGGGACAGAGTCTTTTTCGGCTACACCTTC

J gene: TRBJ1-1
CDR3 length: 17
D gene: TRBD1
V gene: TRBV5-1
clone size: .
CDR3 protein: CASSDVQGARWNTEAFF
CDR3 DNA: TGCGCCAGCAGCGACGTACAGGGGGCACGGTGGAACACTGAAGCTTTCTTT

J gene: TRBJ2-6
CDR3 length: 13
D gene: .
V gene: TRBV25-1
clone size: .
CDR3 protein: CASSFGSPSVLTF
CDR3 DNA: TGTGCCAGCAGTTTTGGGAGCCCCAGCGTCCTGACTTTC

J gene: TRBJ1-1
CDR3 length: 18
D gene: TRBD1
V gene: TRBV18
clone size: .
CDR3 protein: CASSRLIGGPGENTEAFF
CDR3 DNA: TGTGCCAGCTCCCGGCTAATAGGGGGCCCTGGGGAGAACACTGAAGCTTTCTTT

J gene: TRBJ1-1
CDR3 length: 14
D gene: .
V gene: TRBV7-3
clone size: .
CDR3 protein: CASSLGGSNTEAFF
CDR3 DNA: TGTGCCAGCAGCTTGGGGGGTTCGAACACTGAAGCTTTCTTT

J gene: TRBJ1-4
CDR3 length: 14
D gene: TRBD1
V gene: TRBV2
clone size: .
CDR3 protein: CASSEDRDNEKLFF
CDR3 DNA: TGTGCCAGCAGTGAGGACAGGGACAATGAAAAACTGTTTTTT

J gene: TRBJ1-1
CDR3 length: 14
D gene: .
V gene: TRBV11-2
clone size: .
CDR3 protein: CASSPPTANTEAFF
CDR3 DNA: TGTGCCAGCAGCCCCCCGACAGCGAACACTGAAGCTTTCTTT

J gene: TRBJ1-1
CDR3 length: 12
D gene: .
V gene: TRBV2
clone size: .
CDR3 protein: CASSAGNTEAFF
CDR3 DNA: TGTGCCAGCAGTGCCGGGAACACTGAAGCTTTCTTT

J gene: TRBJ2-1
CDR3 length: 17
D gene: TRBD2
V gene: TRBV5-1
clone size: .
CDR3 protein: CASRVNLAGATNNEQFF
CDR3 DNA: TGCGCCAGCAGGGTGAACTTAGCGGGGGCAACAAACAATGAGCAGTTCTTC

J gene: TRBJ2-1
CDR3 length: 16
D gene: TRBD2
V gene: TRBV15
clone size: once
CDR3 protein: CATSRGSSGPYNEQFF
CDR3 DNA: TGTGCCACCAGCAGGGGTTCTAGCGGCCCCTACAATGAGCAGTTCTTC

J gene: TRBJ2-7
CDR3 length: 15
D gene: TRBD2
V gene: TRBV7-3
clone size: .
CDR3 protein: CASSPGGGTYGEQYF
CDR3 DNA: TGTGCCAGCAGCCCCGGGGGAGGGACCTATGGCGAGCAGTACTTC

J gene: TRBJ1-2
CDR3 length: 13
D gene: .
V gene: TRBV5-8
clone size: .
CDR3 protein: CASSLARDYGYTF
CDR3 DNA: TGTGCCAGCAGCTTGGCACGGGACTATGGCTACACCTTC

J gene: TRBJ2-1
CDR3 length: 14
D gene: .
V gene: TRBV11-2
clone size: .
CDR3 protein: CASSLSGPYNEQFF
CDR3 DNA: TGTGCCAGCAGTCTGAGCGGGCCCTACAATGAGCAGTTCTTC

J gene: TRBJ2-3
CDR3 length: 14
D gene: TRBD1
V gene: TRBV4-3
clone size: .
CDR3 protein: CASSQGWTGDTQYF
CDR3 DNA: TGCGCCAGCAGCCAAGGGTGGACAGGCGATACGCAGTATTTT

J gene: TRBJ2-3
CDR3 length: 16
D gene: .
V gene: TRBV21-1
clone size: once
CDR3 protein: CASSKAWTPDPDTQYF
CDR3 DNA: TGTGCCAGCAGCAAAGCTTGGACACCCGATCCGGATACGCAGTATTTT

J gene: TRBJ2-5
CDR3 length: 13
D gene: .
V gene: TRBV2
clone size: .
CDR3 protein: CASRTGVRETQYF
CDR3 DNA: TGTGCCAGCAGGACGGGAGTCCGAGAGACCCAGTACTTC

J gene: TRBJ2-3
CDR3 length: 14
D gene: TRBD1
V gene: TRBV6-5
clone size: .
CDR3 protein: CASSRRTGGDTQYF
CDR3 DNA: TGTGCCAGCAGTCGGCGGACAGGGGGTGATACGCAGTATTTT

J gene: TRBJ2-1
CDR3 length: 17
D gene: TRBD2
V gene: TRBV19
clone size: .
CDR3 protein: CASELAGGPGLYNEQFF
CDR3 DNA: TGTGCCAGTGAACTAGCGGGGGGGCCCGGTCTCTACAATGAGCAGTTCTTC

J gene: TRBJ2-1
CDR3 length: 19
D gene: TRBD2
V gene: TRBV6-2/TRBV6-3
clone size: .
CDR3 protein: CASSPRVNLAGIYYNEQFF
CDR3 DNA: TGTGCCAGCAGTCCCCGGGTTAATCTAGCGGGTATATACTACAATGAGCAGTTCTTC

J gene: TRBJ1-1
CDR3 length: 15
D gene: .
V gene: TRBV13
clone size: .
CDR3 protein: CASSPQGVSWDGAFF
CDR3 DNA: TGTGCCAGCAGCCCACAGGGTGTCTCTTGGGATGGAGCTTTCTTT

J gene: TRBJ1-1
CDR3 length: 14
D gene: .
V gene: TRBV18
clone size: .
CDR3 protein: CASSPIWQNTEAFF
CDR3 DNA: TGTGCCAGCTCACCAATTTGGCAGAACACTGAAGCTTTCTTT

J gene: TRBJ2-3
CDR3 length: 18
D gene: .
V gene: TRBV14
clone size: once
CDR3 protein: CASSQVISSQPSTDTQYF
CDR3 DNA: TGTGCCAGCAGCCAAGTTATTTCGTCACAGCCAAGCACAGATACGCAGTATTTT

J gene: TRBJ1-2
CDR3 length: 16
D gene: TRBD1
V gene: TRBV7-2
clone size: once
CDR3 protein: CASSLATGGRYYGYTF
CDR3 DNA: TGTGCCAGCAGCTTAGCTACAGGGGGGCGTTATTATGGCTACACCTTC

J gene: TRBJ1-4
CDR3 length: 15
D gene: TRBD1
V gene: TRBV6-4
clone size: few
CDR3 protein: CASSETGTGGEKLFF
CDR3 DNA: TGTGCCAGCAGCGAAACCGGGACAGGGGGCGAAAAACTGTTTTTT

J gene: TRBJ1-2
CDR3 length: 12
D gene: .
V gene: TRBV5-6
clone size: .
CDR3 protein: CASSSGVGGYTF
CDR3 DNA: TGTGCCAGCAGCTCAGGGGTAGGTGGCTACACCTTC

J gene: TRBJ1-5
CDR3 length: 14
D gene: TRBD1
V gene: TRBV7-9
clone size: .
CDR3 protein: CASSPGQGYQPQHF
CDR3 DNA: TGTGCCAGCAGCCCGGGACAGGGATATCAGCCCCAGCATTTT

J gene: TRBJ2-7
CDR3 length: 15
D gene: TRBD1
V gene: TRBV19
clone size: .
CDR3 protein: CASSSRQGVPYEQYF
CDR3 DNA: TGTGCCAGTAGTTCACGACAGGGGGTCCCCTACGAGCAGTACTTC

J gene: TRBJ1-6
CDR3 length: 13
D gene: .
V gene: TRBV19
clone size: .
CDR3 protein: CASSPRINSPLHF
CDR3 DNA: TGTGCCAGTAGTCCGAGGATTAATTCACCCCTCCACTTT

J gene: TRBJ1-2
CDR3 length: 16
D gene: TRBD1
V gene: TRBV5-1
clone size: .
CDR3 protein: CASSLFTGQGTKGYTF
CDR3 DNA: TGCGCCAGCAGCTTGTTTACGGGACAGGGAACTAAAGGCTACACCTTC

J gene: TRBJ2-2
CDR3 length: 15
D gene: .
V gene: TRBV7-3
clone size: .
CDR3 protein: CASSLDLANTGELFF
CDR3 DNA: TGTGCCAGCAGCTTAGATCTAGCGAACACCGGGGAGCTGTTTTTT

J gene: TRBJ2-2
CDR3 length: 16
D gene: TRBD1
V gene: TRBV5-1
clone size: .
CDR3 protein: CASSFPQGANTGELFF
CDR3 DNA: TGCGCCAGCAGCTTCCCCCAGGGGGCGAACACCGGGGAGCTGTTTTTT

J gene: TRBJ2-7
CDR3 length: 14
D gene: .
V gene: TRBV5-1
clone size: .
CDR3 protein: CASSPGLDSYEQYF
CDR3 DNA: TGCGCCAGCAGCCCGGGACTCGATAGCTACGAGCAGTACTTC

J gene: TRBJ1-4
CDR3 length: 11
D gene: .
V gene: TRBV29-1
clone size: once
CDR3 protein: CSVERGEKLFF
CDR3 DNA: TGCAGCGTTGAGAGGGGGGAAAAACTGTTTTTT

J gene: TRBJ1-1
CDR3 length: 13
D gene: .
V gene: TRBV7-9
clone size: .
CDR3 protein: CASSLQGIAEAFF
CDR3 DNA: TGTGCCAGCAGCTTACAGGGTATCGCTGAAGCTTTCTTT

J gene: TRBJ2-7
CDR3 length: 14
D gene: .
V gene: TRBV5-1
clone size: .
CDR3 protein: CASSLAWPPYEQYF
CDR3 DNA: TGCGCCAGCAGCTTGGCCTGGCCCCCCTACGAGCAGTACTTC

J gene: TRBJ2-7
CDR3 length: 19
D gene: TRBD1
V gene: TRBV4-1
clone size: .
CDR3 protein: CASSQDRRFRDRVGGEQYF
CDR3 DNA: TGCGCCAGCAGCCAAGACCGAAGGTTCCGGGACAGGGTCGGGGGCGAGCAGTACTTC

J gene: TRBJ1-6
CDR3 length: 18
D gene: .
V gene: TRBV9
clone size: .
CDR3 protein: CASSVAGGDPSFLSPLHF
CDR3 DNA: TGTGCCAGCAGCGTAGCTGGAGGCGACCCCAGCTTCCTTTCACCCCTCCACTTT

J gene: TRBJ1-1
CDR3 length: 14
D gene: TRBD1
V gene: TRBV6-5
clone size: few
CDR3 protein: CASSQNRGLTEAFF
CDR3 DNA: TGTGCCAGCAGTCAAAACAGGGGGCTGACTGAAGCTTTCTTT

J gene: TRBJ1-5
CDR3 length: 16
D gene: .
V gene: TRBV19
clone size: .
CDR3 protein: CASSIGRGAYNQPQHF
CDR3 DNA: TGTGCCAGTAGTATTGGGCGGGGGGCTTACAATCAGCCCCAGCATTTT

J gene: TRBJ1-3
CDR3 length: 15
D gene: .
V gene: TRBV15
clone size: .
CDR3 protein: CATSRDRVAGNTIYF
CDR3 DNA: TGTGCCACCAGCAGAGATAGGGTAGCGGGAAACACCATATATTTT

J gene: TRBJ2-2
CDR3 length: 13
D gene: .
V gene: TRBV11-2
clone size: .
CDR3 protein: CASSLDRTGELFF
CDR3 DNA: TGTGCCAGCAGCTTAGATCGGACCGGGGAGCTGTTTTTT

J gene: TRBJ2-7
CDR3 length: 13
D gene: .
V gene: TRBV2
clone size: .
CDR3 protein: CASSEADTYEQYF
CDR3 DNA: TGTGCCAGCAGTGAGGCAGACACCTACGAGCAGTACTTC

J gene: TRBJ1-1
CDR3 length: 17
D gene: .
V gene: TRBV7-2
clone size: .
CDR3 protein: CASSLRLGHFLGTEAFF
CDR3 DNA: TGTGCCAGCAGCCTTAGATTGGGACACTTCTTAGGCACTGAAGCTTTCTTT

J gene: TRBJ1-5
CDR3 length: 15
D gene: .
V gene: TRBV4-2
clone size: .
CDR3 protein: CASSLGEGENQPQHF
CDR3 DNA: TGTGCCAGCAGCCTCGGAGAGGGAGAGAATCAGCCCCAGCATTTT

J gene: TRBJ2-7
CDR3 length: 13
D gene: TRBD1
V gene: TRBV5-1
clone size: .
CDR3 protein: CASCPGQGYEQYF
CDR3 DNA: TGCGCCAGCTGCCCGGGACAGGGTTACGAGCAGTACTTC

J gene: TRBJ1-2
CDR3 length: 15
D gene: TRBD1
V gene: TRBV4-2
clone size: .
CDR3 protein: CASSQATGWDYGYTF
CDR3 DNA: TGTGCCAGCAGCCAAGCGACAGGGTGGGACTATGGCTACACCTTC

J gene: TRBJ2-1
CDR3 length: 13
D gene: .
V gene: TRBV9
clone size: once
CDR3 protein: CASSVGQSLEQFF
CDR3 DNA: TGTGCCAGCAGCGTAGGACAGTCCCTCGAGCAGTTCTTC